A selection of T cell receptor beta chains follows, all from one sample in a study of T cell repertoires in cytomegalovirus infection. In TCRdb, the reads were re-called with MiXCR into one record per CDR3 protein. The sample includes about 770,000 distinct CDR3 sequences, about 28% of them seen just once. The antigens these receptors bind are not known. This specimen was cultured CD8+ T cells from PBMCs, taken from culture after CMV antigen stimulation. Receptors were obtained from a human donor in good health (CMV status not recorded). Some clones in this sample may be carry-over from other donors' samples. CDR3s include the opening cysteine and the closing phenylalanine or tryptophan. A D gene is named only where the DNA matches it firmly. The size entry is marked missing in some rows and otherwise reads once, few, many or a size class.

TGTGCCAGCAGCTTAGGTCAGGGGCCCCTACCCACAGATATGCAGTATTTT CASSLGQGPLPTDMQYF NA TRBJ2-3 NA TRBV7-6
TGTGCCACCAGTGGCCGAGACAGTGATCAGCCCCAGCATTTT CATSGRDSDQPQHF NA TRBJ1-5 NA TRBV24-1
TGTGCCAGCAGCTTGTTGCAGTATAATTCACCCCTCCACTTT CASSLLQYNSPLHF few TRBJ1-6 NA TRBV5-5
TGTGCCAGCAGTTTAGGTAGGGACAGTATCTTT CASSLGRDSIF many TRBJ1-1 TRBD1 TRBV12-3/TRBV12-4
TGTGCCAGCAGCCAAGACAGCTCCTCGGTTTGGTATGGCTACACCTTC CASSQDSSSVWYGYTF NA TRBJ1-2 NA TRBV4-2
TGCGCCAGCAGCCGCGGACAGGGTTCACCCCTCCACTTT CASSRGQGSPLHF NA TRBJ1-6 TRBD1 TRBV4-1
TGTGCCAGCAGTTACGCGACAGCCGACCCCAAAAACATTCAGTACTTC CASSYATADPKNIQYF NA TRBJ2-4 NA TRBV6-2/TRBV6-3
TGCGCCAGCAGCAAAACGACAGCTACTAATGAAAAACTGTTTTTT CASSKTTATNEKLFF few TRBJ1-4 NA TRBV10-2
TGTGCCAGCAGCTTAGGGACCGTCGGGCAGTTCTTC CASSLGTVGQFF NA TRBJ2-1 NA TRBV7-9
TGTGCCAGCAGTTTGACGAATGCTGAAGCTTTCTTT CASSLTNAEAFF NA TRBJ1-1 NA TRBV12-3/TRBV12-4
TGTGCCACCAGTGATAGGAGGGGGCTAAATTTTGAGCAGTTCTTC CATSDRRGLNFEQFF few TRBJ2-1 NA TRBV24-1
TGCGCCAGCAGCCAAGCAGGGCCACGCGGCTACACCTTC CASSQAGPRGYTF NA TRBJ1-2 NA TRBV4-1
TGTGCCAGCAGCTTAATAGATGAGACCCAGTACTTC CASSLIDETQYF many TRBJ2-5 NA TRBV7-2
TGTGCCAGCAGTTCCCCTGGACTAGCGGGGGCCTTCTCCTACAATGAGCAGTTCTTC CASSSPGLAGAFSYNEQFF few TRBJ2-1 TRBD2 TRBV28
TGTGCCAGCAGTTACGTTAGCGGGGTCGGTGTCCCCATATACGAGCAGTACTTC CASSYVSGVGVPIYEQYF NA TRBJ2-7 TRBD2 TRBV6-6